Listed here are 22 T cell receptor beta chains from one sample, sequenced in a study of blood T cell repertoires in COVID-19. Profiling relied on immunoSEQ multiplex PCR, and the TCRdb table lists in-frame clones only, not all of them. Of some 160,000 clones listed, around 85% were seen once; the top ten hold more than 5%. The sequencing input was PBMCs or T cells enriched from blood (not recorded which). These receptors were taken from a woman aged 35 to 49 who had recovered from COVID-19.

This rearrangement joins TRBV6-4 to TRBJ1-1, with D perhaps TRBD1 (5 bases). This CDR3 comprises 14 residues. The V end was cut by 3 bases, the J end by 7 bases, with 15 bases between. Germline V gene sequence: CDR1 MRHNA, CDR2 SNTAGT. In DNA, the CDR3 is TGTGCCAGCAGTGAGGAGGGGTATGGGGGTGAAGCTTTCTTT. Translating gives CASSEEGYGGEAFF.

The rearrangement joins TRBV2 to TRBJ1-6; weak D call: TRBD1 (5 bases). V lost 6 bases and J lost 6, with 12 bases in between. This CDR3 is 14 amino acids long. Germline CDR1 and CDR2: SNHLY and FYNNEI. The CDR3 sequence: CASSPGQTNSPLHF. The CDR3 region has the DNA TGTGCCAGCAGCCCCGGACAAACTAATTCACCCCTCCACTTT.

The table lists this clone with a count of one. The chain couples TRBV7-2 to TRBJ1-1; the D gene is possibly TRBD1 (6 bases). V was clipped by 5 bases and J by 8 bases, with 9 bases between them. From germline, CDR1 is SGHTA and CDR2 FQGNSA. The length of the CDR3 is 11 residues. The CDR3 protein is CASSPDREAFF. The CDR3 region has the DNA TGTGCCAGCAGCCCAGACAGGGAAGCTTTCTTT.

The gene calls are TRBV7-8 and TRBJ2-1; TRBD2 matches at 11 bases. V trimming: 4 bases; J trimming: 10 bases; junction bases outside the gene matches: 21. The CDR3 is made up of 19 amino acids. In germline, CDR1 is SGHVS, CDR2 FQNEAQ. The CDR3 region has the DNA TGTGCCAGCAGCTCCCGATCGATGGGTAAACTAGCGGGAGTAATGGAGCAGTTCTTC. This sequence encodes CASSSRSMGKLAGVMEQFF.

The rearrangement links TRBV7-2 to TRBJ2-3, with 10 bases aligning to TRBD1. CDR1 and CDR2 from the germline V gene are SGHTA and FQGNSA. CDR3 size: 15 residues. V shed 5 bases and J 3 bases; nucleotides not matched to a gene: 5. The CDR3 nucleotides are TGTGCCAGCAGCGGGAGGGACAGGGGAACAGATACGCAGTATTTT. Its protein product is CASSGRDRGTDTQYF.

The chain recombines TRBV5-1 with TRBJ1-1, with a weak D call TRBD1 (5 bases). V lost 4 bases and J lost 1, with 11 bases in between. Germline assignment: CDR1 SGHRS and CDR2 YFSETQ. The CDR3 is 14 amino acids. CDR3 residues: CASSPGLTNTEAFF. CDR3 DNA sequence: TGCGCCAGCAGCCCGGGACTTACGAACACTGAAGCTTTCTTT.

This clone was observed at least ten times. The chain uses TRBV7-2 and TRBJ2-7; 10 bases match TRBD1. V was clipped by 5 bases and J by 12 bases; unmatched bases: 10. This CDR3 region has 13 residues. Germline values: CDR1 SGHTA, CDR2 FQGNSA. The CDR3 region is CASSEDRGLLLYF. In DNA, the CDR3 is TGTGCCAGCAGCGAGGACAGGGGGTTGTTGCTGTACTTC.

The chain couples TRBV12-3 or TRBV12-4 to TRBJ2-1; TRBD2 is a possible D gene (6 bases). V was cut by 8 bases and J by 9 bases, with 17 bases left in between. The CDR3 has 13 amino acids. The CDR3 region is CASSVGGSGEQFF. CDR3 sequence (DNA): TGTGCCAGCTCTGTTGGGGGGAGTGGTGAGCAGTTCTTC.

The chain combines TRBV4-1 with TRBJ2-1, with TRBD2 matching over 12 bases. The CDR3 loop spans 17 amino acids. Per germline, CDR1 MGHRA and CDR2 YSYEKL. J lost 7 bases, V lost 4 bases, and 11 bases had no gene match. CDR3 in amino acids: CASSLLPLAGGRNEQFF. DNA for the CDR3: TGCGCCAGCAGCCTCCTTCCTCTAGCGGGGGGGCGTAATGAGCAGTTCTTC.

The rearrangement links TRBV5-4 to TRBJ2-1, with D possibly being TRBD1 (6 bases). Between the trimmed V and J ends, which lost 0 bases and 4 bases, there was a span of 8 bases. This CDR3 is built from 14 residues. The germline V gene has CDR1 SGHNT and CDR2 YYREEE (reference sequence). CDR3 loop: CASSLDGQYNEQFF. In nucleotides, the CDR3 is TGTGCCAGCAGCTTGGATGGACAGTACAATGAGCAGTTCTTC.

The V gene is TRBV10-2, the J gene TRBJ2-1, with 9 bases identical to TRBD2. The V and J ends lost 1 base and 7 bases, in that order; junction bases with no gene match: 8. Per the germline V gene, CDR1 is WSHSY and CDR2 is SAAADI. CDR3 length: 16 amino acids. The CDR3 nucleotides read TGCGCCAGCAGTGAGTTTTCGCGGGGGGGGGAGAATGAGCAGTTCTTC. It translates to CASSEFSRGGENEQFF.

The chain recombines TRBV7-8 with TRBJ1-5, with 8 bases aligning to TRBD1. The CDR3 contains 13 residues. Germline lookup yields CDR1 SGHVS and CDR2 FQNEAQ. V lost 4 bases and J lost 7; bases outside the gene matches: 3. Here the CDR3 reads CASSSDRDQPQHF. Here the CDR3 DNA reads TGTGCCAGCAGCTCGGACAGGGACCAGCCCCAGCATTTT.

The sample holds one count of this clone. The V and J genes are TRBV30 and TRBJ2-2; D ambiguous. The CDR3 is made up of 11 amino acids. Germline V gene lookup returns CDR1 GTSNPN and CDR2 SVGIG (reference sequence). The germline V and J ends were trimmed by 4 bases and 9 bases, with 9 bases remaining between them. The CDR3 region is CAWTSARELFF. CDR3 bases: TGTGCCTGGACCTCCGCGCGGGAGCTGTTTTTT.

The V and J genes are TRBV3-1 (or the pseudogene TRBV3-2) and TRBJ1-1; D is unclear. This CDR3 spans 16 amino acids. V was cut by 2 bases and J by 3 bases, with 16 bases left in between. The germline V gene has CDR1 LGHDT and CDR2 YNNKEL (reference sequence). The chain's CDR3 is CASSQHRRPAYTEAFF. CDR3 nucleotide sequence: TGTGCCAGCAGCCAACACCGGCGGCCGGCATACACTGAAGCTTTCTTT.

The chain recombines TRBV7-6 with TRBJ2-7, with 8 bases matching TRBD2. CDR1 and CDR2 (germline): SGHVS, FNYEAQ. The V and J ends lost 1 base and 5 bases, in that order; junction bases with no gene match: 7. This CDR3 is built from 15 residues. DNA of the CDR3: TGTGCCAGCAGCTTAGTGGCGGGAGGAAGGGACGAGCAGTACTTC. It specifies CASSLVAGGRDEQYF.

The genes are TRBV15 and TRBJ2-7, with D perhaps matching TRBD1 (5 bases). V lost 0 bases to trimming and J lost 3 bases, with 9 bases between them. The CDR3 extends over 14 amino acids. Germline-derived CDR1 and CDR2 are LNHNV and YYDKDF (reference sequence). CDR3 residues: CATSRDAGNYEQYF. In nucleotides, the CDR3 is TGTGCCACCAGCAGAGATGCAGGGAACTACGAGCAGTACTTC.

V gene TRBV15 combines with J gene TRBJ1-5, with D uncertain. The CDR3 extends over 14 amino acids. Germline values: CDR1 LNHNV, CDR2 YYDKDF (reference sequence). With 0 bases removed from V and 2 bases from J, the gap between germline ends came to 5 bases. This chain's CDR3 is CATSRDQGNQPQHF. DNA of the CDR3: TGTGCCACCAGCAGAGATCAGGGCAATCAGCCCCAGCATTTT.

The V and J genes are TRBV12-3 or TRBV12-4 and TRBJ2-3; D possibly corresponds to TRBD1 (5 bases). Trimming took off 6 bases at V and 4 bases at J, with 8 bases between the two ends. The CDR3 runs 12 residues. The CDR3 DNA reads as TGTGCCAGCAGCCCGACAGCAGATACGCAGTATTTT. It codes for CASSPTADTQYF.

This clone has a count of ten or more. The chain has TRBV5-1 and TRBJ2-7, with TRBD1 matching 7 bases. After removal of 7 bases from V and 5 bases from J, the junction contained 15 bases not matched to a gene. The CDR3 extends over 15 amino acids. Germline loops: CDR1 SGHRS, CDR2 YFSETQ. In DNA, the CDR3 is TGCGCCAGCCTTCCCATTCCAGGGGGAATGGACGAGCAGTACTTC. Its protein product is CASLPIPGGMDEQYF.

V and J are TRBV28 and TRBJ1-6; D call uncertain. From germline, CDR1 is MDHEN and CDR2 SYDVKM. V was trimmed by 2 bases and J by 5 bases, leaving 10 bases between them. The length of the CDR3 is 15 residues. CDR3 protein: CASSLIQIDNSPLHF. The CDR3 bases are TGTGCCAGCAGTTTAATACAGATAGATAATTCACCCCTCCACTTT.

V gene TRBV5-1 combines with J gene TRBJ2-7; 9 nucleotides align to TRBD1. This CDR3 is 15 amino acids long. Per germline, CDR1 SGHRS and CDR2 YFSETQ. V lost 5 bases to trimming and J lost 5 bases; unmatched junction nucleotides: 11. CDR3 in DNA: TGCGCCAGCAGTTCCTTCTCGGGACAGGGCGACGAGCAGTACTTC. It translates to CASSSFSGQGDEQYF. Variable domain in full (rest from reference TRBV5-1 and TRBJ2-7): KAGVTQTPRYLIKTRGQQVTLSCSPISGHRSVSWYQQTPGQGLQFLFEYFSETQRNKGNFPGRFSGRQFSNSRSEMNVSTLELGDSALYLCASSSFSGQGDEQYFGPGTRLTVT.

This chain connects TRBV2 to TRBJ1-2; 7 nucleotides align to TRBD1. This CDR3 has 14 residues. Germline V gene data show CDR1 as SNHLY and CDR2 as FYNNEI. V trimming: 10 bases; J trimming: 2 bases; junction bases outside the gene matches: 10. The CDR3 DNA is TGTGCCATCGCCGAGGGGGCACTGAACTATGGCTACACCTTC. It specifies CAIAEGALNYGYTF.